These 27 T cell receptor beta chains share one sample of origin, sequenced in a study of blood T cell repertoires in COVID-19. Using immunoSEQ multiplex PCR, the repertoire was profiled, and TCRdb retains in-frame clones only, with some absent. Of 75,000 or so clones in the sample, nearly 90% were seen once. The specimen was peripheral blood. The receptors shown here come from a man between 65 and 85 years old with acute or convalescent COVID-19.

This sequence joins TRBV19 and TRBJ1-5; the match to TRBD1 covers 8 bases. Germline V gives CDR1 LNHDA, CDR2 SQIVND (reference sequence). This CDR3 is built from 16 residues. The junction had 8 bases not matched to a gene; V was cut back by 6 bases and J by 1 base. This CDR3 is CASSILRTGSNQPQHF. The DNA of the CDR3 is TGTGCCAGTAGCATTCTAAGGACAGGGAGCAATCAGCCCCAGCATTTT.

The V call is TRBV9, the J call TRBJ2-2; 7 bases match TRBD1. The CDR3 sequence is 15 residues long. The junction had 8 bases not matched to a gene; V was cut back by 5 bases and J by 4 bases. CDR1 and CDR2 from the germline V gene are SGDLS and YYNGEE. The CDR3 region is CASSHGTAFTGELFF. The DNA of the CDR3 is TGTGCCAGCAGTCACGGGACAGCGTTCACCGGGGAGCTGTTTTTT.

CDR3 protein: CASSLSAGGLSYEQYF. Here the CDR3 DNA reads TGTGCCAGCAGTTTATCGGCAGGGGGCCTTTCCTACGAGCAGTACTTC. V and J are TRBV28 and TRBJ2-7; 8 bases align to TRBD1. This CDR3 contains 16 residues. Germline CDR1 MDHEN, CDR2 SYDVKM. V dropped 1 base and J dropped 1; count of bases not matched to a gene: 6.

The chain recombines TRBV5-1 with TRBJ2-7; 7 nucleotides match TRBD2. The J segment lost 5 bases and the V segment lost 1 base, leaving 12 bases of the junction unmatched. This CDR3 spans 16 amino acids. Germline values: CDR1 SGHRS, CDR2 YFSETQ. For the CDR3, the DNA is TGCGCCAGCAGCTTGTTTGGCGGGAGTATAAGCCACGAGCAGTACTTC. Amino acid sequence: CASSLFGGSISHEQYF.

The chain combines TRBV6-5 with TRBJ2-7; D is uncertain. CDR3 length: 14 amino acids. The V gene lost 5 bases and the J gene lost 3 bases, with 14 bases spanning the gap. Germline V gives CDR1 MNHEY, CDR2 SVGAGI. The CDR3 DNA follows: TGTGCCAGCAGTACCCCCCGGCTAGTCTACGAGCAGTACTTC. Translated, it gives CASSTPRLVYEQYF.

This rearrangement joins TRBV7-6 to TRBJ1-3; perhaps TRBD1 as D (5 bases). V lost 2 bases and J 0 bases, leaving 14 bases between the germline ends. This CDR3 spans 17 amino acids. Per the germline V gene, CDR1 is SGHVS and CDR2 is FNYEAQ. The CDR3 coding sequence is TGTGCCAGCAGCTTATACACAGGCCTAACCTCTGGAAACACCATATATTTT. This gives the protein CASSLYTGLTSGNTIYF. The variable domain in full, completed from reference TRBV7-6 and TRBJ1-3, reads GAGVSQSPRYKVTKRGQDVALRCDPISGHVSLYWYRQALGQGPEFLTYFNYEAQQDKSGLPNDRFSAERPEGSISTLTIQRTEQRDSAMYRCASSLYTGLTSGNTIYFGEGSWLTVV.

The chain links TRBV7-2 to TRBJ1-5; D call uncertain. V lost 1 base and J 6 bases, leaving 16 bases between the germline ends. Looked up from germline, CDR1 is SGHTA and CDR2 is FQGNSA. CDR3 length: 16 amino acids. This chain's CDR3 is CASSLEPLVGSQPQHF. DNA of the CDR3: TGTGCCAGCAGCTTAGAACCCCTCGTCGGTTCTCAGCCCCAGCATTTT.

J is TRBJ2-5 and V is TRBV5-4; TRBD2 aligns across 9 bases. J was trimmed by 3 bases and V by 4 bases; bases with no gene match: 7. The CDR3 totals 15 residues. Germline V gene data show CDR1 as SGHNT and CDR2 as YYREEE (reference sequence). The CDR3 nucleotides read TGTGCCAGCAGCGCCAATCTAGCGGGGAAAGAGACCCAGTACTTC. This gives the protein CASSANLAGKETQYF.

A remark on this clone: Other nucleotide sequences from this sample produce the same CDR3. The chain links TRBV28 to TRBJ1-2; D remains ambiguous. Germline CDR1 reads MDHEN; CDR2 reads SYDVKM. The V end was cut by 1 base, the J end by 2 bases, with 2 bases between. CDR3 size: 12 residues. The DNA for the CDR3 is TGTGCCAGCAGTTTATCAAACTATGGCTACACCTTC. Amino acid sequence: CASSLSNYGYTF.

The genes are TRBV2 and TRBJ2-5; D ambiguous. Trimming took off 7 bases at V and 5 bases at J, with 8 bases between the two ends. CDR3 size: 11 residues. The germline gives CDR1 SNHLY, CDR2 FYNNEI. The CDR3 DNA reads as TGTGCCAGCAATCTCTTTGAGACCCAGTACTTC. It is translated as CASNLFETQYF.

The V gene is TRBV7-2, the J gene TRBJ2-7; D is possibly TRBD1 (5 bases). Germline values: CDR1 SGHTA, CDR2 FQGNSA. The V and J ends lost 1 base and 4 bases respectively, with 14 bases between them. The CDR3 has 15 residues. The CDR3 DNA reads TGTGCCAGCAGCTTAGAGTTAGCCAGGGCTTACGAGCAGTACTTC. This sequence encodes CASSLELARAYEQYF.

V is TRBV5-5 and J is TRBJ2-6, with D tentatively TRBD1 (6 bases). V shed 0 bases and J shed 3 bases, with 13 bases lying between them. CDR1 SGHKS and CDR2 YYEKEE come from the germline V gene (reference sequence). There are 17 residues in the CDR3. The CDR3 spells CASSLAMGAGGANVLTF. In DNA form, the CDR3 reads TGTGCCAGCAGCTTGGCCATGGGGGCGGGTGGGGCCAACGTCCTGACTTTC.

This chain uses TRBV7-2 with TRBJ1-5; perhaps TRBD1 as D (6 bases). The V end lost 4 bases, the J end lost 6 bases, and 13 bases lay between the germline ends. Germline V gene lookup returns CDR1 SGHTA and CDR2 FQGNSA. The CDR3 runs to 14 residues. CDR3 nucleotide sequence: TGTGCCAGCAGCTCGAACTCAGGGGTTCAGCCCCAGCATTTT. Protein: CASSSNSGVQPQHF. Based on the CDR3 plus reference TRBV7-2 and TRBJ1-5, the full variable domain is GAGVSQSPSNKVTEKGKDVELRCDPISGHTALYWYRQSLGQGLEFLIYFQGNSAPDKSGLPSDRFSAERTGGSVSTLTIQRTQQEDSAVYLCASSSNSGVQPQHFGDGTRLSIL.

The chain carries TRBV7-2 and TRBJ2-5; 7 nucleotides match TRBD2. The CDR3 is 16 residues long. Germline V CDR1 and CDR2: SGHTA, FQGNSA. Unmatched junction bases numbered 11, after V lost 5 bases and J lost 2 bases. The CDR3 nucleotides read TGTGCCAGCAGCCTTAACTTGGGGGGGGGTCAAGAGACCCAGTACTTC. It translates to CASSLNLGGGQETQYF.

The V and J genes are TRBV18 and TRBJ1-5; D is uncertain. The V gene lost 0 bases and the J gene lost 0 bases, with 18 bases spanning the gap. CDR1 and CDR2 (germline): KGHSH, LQKENI. The CDR3 is 19 residues long. CDR3 nucleotide sequence: TGTGCCAGCTCACCACCCCACCACCGGCAACAGTATAGCAATCAGCCCCAGCATTTT. Its translation is CASSPPHHRQQYSNQPQHF.

The genes are TRBV30 and TRBJ1-6; tentatively, D is TRBD1 (6 bases). Germline V gene sequence: CDR1 GTSNPN, CDR2 SVGIG (reference sequence). This CDR3 region has 17 residues. V lost 3 bases and J lost 4, with 19 bases in between. The CDR3 coding sequence is TGTGCCTGGAGCGAAATAACGGGAGGGGGATATAATTCACCCCTCCACTTT. Translated, it gives CAWSEITGGGYNSPLHF.

The table lists this clone with a few counts. The chain has TRBV11-3 and TRBJ2-1, with TRBD1 as a possible D gene (5 bases). This CDR3 spans 12 amino acids. The V and J ends lost 5 bases and 12 bases respectively, with 14 bases between them. Germline CDR1 is SGHNT and CDR2 is YENEEA. CDR3 coding DNA: TGTGCCAGCAGCCCTAACATGGGGCGGCAGTTCTTC. Residues: CASSPNMGRQFF.

This clone was seen a few times. The V gene is TRBV4-3, the J gene TRBJ2-7; tentative D call: TRBD2 (6 bases). The CDR3 totals 15 residues. In germline, CDR1 is LGHNA, CDR2 YSLEER. Trimming left V 3 bases short and J 3 bases short, with 15 bases between. CDR3 nucleotide sequence: TGCGCCAGCAGCCAGGGGACTCCGGGGAGCTACGAGCAGTACTTC. Protein product: CASSQGTPGSYEQYF.

The J gene is TRBJ1-2, the V gene TRBV14; unclear D gene. CDR1 SGHDN and CDR2 FVKESK come from the germline V gene. The ends were cut back, 0 bases at V and 1 base at J, with 6 bases in the middle. The CDR3 consists of 14 residues. In DNA, the CDR3 is TGTGCCAGCAGCCAAGATCGGGTTAACTATGGCTACACCTTC. Translated: CASSQDRVNYGYTF.

V usage is TRBV3-1 (or the pseudogene TRBV3-2) and J usage is TRBJ2-7; 10 nucleotides align to TRBD1. Germline assignment: CDR1 LGHDT and CDR2 YNNKEL (reference sequence). V lost 2 bases to trimming and J lost 6 bases; unmatched junction nucleotides: 7. CDR3 size: 15 residues. DNA of the CDR3: TGTGCCAGCAGCCAATTTGGGACAGGGGAAGCCGAGCAGTACTTC. Amino acids: CASSQFGTGEAEQYF.

The chain combines TRBV3-1 (or the pseudogene TRBV3-2) with TRBJ1-1, with 7 positions matching TRBD1. Germline CDR1 is LGHDT and CDR2 is YNNKEL (reference sequence). The length of the CDR3 is 14 residues. V lost 4 bases, J lost 1 base, and 3 bases stayed unmatched. The CDR3 DNA reads TGTGCCAGCAGCCCGACAGGGCCGAACACTGAAGCTTTCTTT. Residues: CASSPTGPNTEAFF.

This chain joins TRBV29-1 and TRBJ1-4; D may be TRBD1 (5 bases). The germline V gene encodes CDR1 SQVTM and CDR2 ANQGSEA. The CDR3 extends over 12 amino acids. With 4 bases removed from V and 8 bases from J, the gap between germline ends came to 11 bases. CDR3 protein: CSVGREGEKLFF. CDR3 in DNA: TGCAGCGTTGGACGGGAGGGGGAAAAACTGTTTTTT.

In this sample, this clone turned up a few times. The chain links TRBV2 to TRBJ1-3, with TRBD1 as a possible D gene (5 bases). Deletions cut 4 bases from V and 0 bases from J, with 13 bases between. The CDR3 is 16 residues long. Germline CDR1 is SNHLY and CDR2 is FYNNEI. CDR3 sequence (DNA): TGTGCCAGCAGTGTCCAGGGCTCCTACTCTGGAAACACCATATATTTT. Protein sequence: CASSVQGSYSGNTIYF.

J is TRBJ2-2 and V is TRBV5-1, with a possible D match to TRBD1 (6 bases). This CDR3 region has 14 residues. Between the trimmed V and J ends, which lost 1 base and 4 bases, there was a span of 8 bases. CDR1 is SGHRS and CDR2 is YFSETQ in the germline V gene. The CDR3 sequence: CASSLQGTTGELFF. The DNA for the CDR3 is TGCGCCAGCAGCTTGCAGGGGACCACCGGGGAGCTGTTTTTT.

This clone showed up just a few times. The chain uses TRBV11-2 and TRBJ2-1, with a tentative D call TRBD2 (6 bases). The CDR3 has 15 amino acids. Per germline, CDR1 SGHAT and CDR2 FQNNGV. V lost 4 bases, J lost 5 bases, and 15 bases lay in between. The DNA for the CDR3 is TGTGCCAGCAGCTGGGTCGGAGGGGCAAACAATGAGCAGTTCTTC. It is translated as CASSWVGGANNEQFF.

The chain joins TRBV3-1 (or the pseudogene TRBV3-2) to TRBJ2-7; possible D gene TRBD1, 6 bases. V was trimmed by 5 bases and J by 2 bases, leaving 16 bases between them. The CDR3 covers 15 residues. CDR1 LGHDT and CDR2 YNNKEL come from the germline V gene (reference sequence). The CDR3 loop reads CASSSTPGVTYEQYF. The CDR3, as DNA: TGTGCCAGCAGCTCGACGCCAGGGGTGACCTACGAGCAGTACTTC.

This clone was observed a single time. The CDR3 DNA reads as TGTGCCAGCAGCCCACTGGGCGGGGTTGGCTATAGCAATCAGCCCCAGCATTTT. It translates to CASSPLGGVGYSNQPQHF. The V gene is TRBV7-9, the J gene TRBJ1-5, with D uncertain. Trimming cost V 5 bases and J 0 bases, with 20 bases left between them. Germline V gives CDR1 SEHNR, CDR2 FQNEAQ (reference sequence). This CDR3 spans 18 amino acids. Looking up the rest from reference TRBV7-9 and TRBJ1-5 gives the full variable domain: DTGVSQNPRHKITKRGQNVTFRCDPISEHNRLYWYRQTLGQGPEFLTYFQNEAQLEKSRLLSDRFSAERPKGSFSTLEIQRTEQGDSAMYLCASSPLGGVGYSNQPQHFGDGTRLSIL.